These 16 T cell receptor beta chains share one sample of origin, sequenced in a study of response to subunit inactivated influenza vaccine. TCRdb redid the calling of the RT-PCR reads with MiXCR, one entry per CDR3 protein. The sample carries 500,000 to 650,000 distinct CDR3 sequences, under 9% recorded once. The source was PBMCs from blood, collected around 25 months after vaccination. All receptors derive from a man between 50 and 75 years old who received an inactivated influenza vaccine.

This clonotype was observed a few times. V usage is TRBV12-3 or TRBV12-4 and J usage is TRBJ1-1; unclear D gene. The CDR3 loop spans 11 amino acids. V gave up 6 bases and J gave up 8 bases, with 10 bases separating them. The CDR3 region is CASSSGLEAFF. CDR3 nucleotide sequence: TGTGCCAGCAGCTCCGGGCTCGAAGCTTTCTTT.

This sequence joins TRBV29-1 and TRBJ2-7, with 8 nucleotides matching TRBD2. Trimming removed 6 bases from V and 3 bases from J; junction bases left unmatched: 7. Germline values: CDR1 SQVTM, CDR2 ANQGSEA. CDR3 size: 13 residues. CDR3 bases: TGCAGCGTCCAATCGGGACTAGGCTACGAGCAGTACTTC. It encodes CSVQSGLGYEQYF.

This clonotype was picked up many times. The J gene is TRBJ2-5, the V gene TRBV20-1; 9 bases agree with TRBD2. The ends lost 1 base at V and 4 bases at J; junction bases unmatched: 1. This CDR3 has 13 residues. Germline lookup yields CDR1 DFQATT and CDR2 SNEGSKA (reference sequence). CDR3: CSARASGVETQYF. The CDR3 DNA follows: TGCAGTGCTAGAGCTAGCGGGGTAGAGACCCAGTACTTC.

This clonotype was seen more than once but under ten times. This sequence joins TRBV5-1 and TRBJ2-5; 8 positions match TRBD2. The germline V gene has CDR1 SGHRS and CDR2 YFSETQ. Trimming cost V 5 bases and J 5 bases; bases outside gene matches: 8. CDR3 length: 14 amino acids. CDR3 protein: CASRPGGGTETQYF. CDR3 DNA sequence: TGCGCCAGCAGACCCGGGGGGGGGACGGAGACCCAGTACTTC.

This rearrangement joins TRBV12-3 or TRBV12-4 to TRBJ1-5; unclear D gene. Trimming cost V 2 bases and J 7 bases, with 12 bases left between them. The CDR3 has 14 amino acids. CDR3 bases: TGTGCCAGCAGTTTACGGGGTCAGAAACAGCCCCAGCATTTT. As protein: CASSLRGQKQPQHF.

A few counts support this clonotype. This sequence joins TRBV6-2 or TRBV6-3 and TRBJ1-1, with D unresolved. CDR1 is MNHEY, CDR2 SVGEGT, per germline. Trimming took 5 bases from V and 7 from J, leaving 11 bases between them. The length of the CDR3 is 12 residues. In DNA, the CDR3 is TGTGCCAGCAGTCTGCCAGAGGGTGAAGCTTTCTTT. As protein: CASSLPEGEAFF.

This clonotype was detected a few times. The V gene is TRBV6-5, the J gene TRBJ1-4, with D perhaps TRBD1 (5 bases). Deletions cut 1 base from V and 6 bases from J, with 12 bases between. Germline V lookup: CDR1 MNHEY, CDR2 SVGAGI. The CDR3 spans 15 residues. The CDR3 sequence is CASSYLRAGDEKLFF. DNA of the CDR3: TGTGCCAGCAGTTACTTGAGGGCGGGGGATGAAAAACTGTTTTTT.

This clonotype turned up a few times. This chain links TRBV27 with TRBJ2-7, with 11 bases that match TRBD1. This CDR3 has 15 residues. J lost 2 bases, V lost 3 bases, and 3 bases had no gene match. Germline loops: CDR1 MNHEY, CDR2 SMNVEV (reference sequence). The CDR3 sequence is CASSFTGQGAYEQYF. The DNA for the CDR3 is TGTGCCAGCAGTTTTACGGGACAGGGGGCCTACGAGCAGTACTTC.

This clonotype was recorded many times. The chain uses TRBV14 and TRBJ2-5; tentative D call: TRBD2 (6 bases). The CDR3 consists of 15 residues. V was trimmed by 0 bases and J by 6 bases, leaving 14 bases between them. From germline, CDR1 is SGHDN and CDR2 FVKESK. CDR3 in DNA: TGTGCCAGCAGCCAAGATCCCGGGAGTCGAAAGACCCAGTACTTC. This translates into CASSQDPGSRKTQYF. The full variable domain, completed using reference TRBV14 and TRBJ2-5, is EAGVTQFPSHSVIEKGQTVTLRCDPISGHDNLYWYRRVMGKEIKFLLHFVKESKQDESGMPNNRFLAERTGGTYSTLKVQPAELEDSGVYFCASSQDPGSRKTQYFGPGTRLLVL.

This clonotype was observed a few times. The rearrangement links TRBV28 to TRBJ1-5; D is perhaps TRBD1 (5 bases). The CDR3 loop spans 14 amino acids. Per germline, CDR1 MDHEN and CDR2 SYDVKM. V lost 8 bases, J lost 1 base, and 12 bases lay in between. Here the CDR3 reads CASGTTQSNQPQHF. The CDR3 coding sequence is TGTGCCAGCGGGACGACCCAGAGCAATCAGCCCCAGCATTTT.

This clonotype has at least ten counts. The V gene is TRBV20-1, the J gene TRBJ1-6; 8 bases fit TRBD1. The germline CDR1 and CDR2 sequences are DFQATT and SNEGSKA (reference sequence). Trimming at V came to 7 bases and at J to 7 bases, leaving 3 bases not matched to a gene. This CDR3 has 12 amino acids. CDR3 sequence: CSVRTGNSPLHF. Here the CDR3 DNA reads TGCAGTGTCCGGACAGGGAATTCACCCCTCCACTTT.

The chain has TRBV7-9 and TRBJ2-7; TRBD1 agrees at 11 bases. Germline CDR1 and CDR2: SEHNR and FQNEAQ (reference sequence). This CDR3 has 17 residues. Losses at the gene ends were 5 bases for V and 5 bases for J; bases not matched to a gene: 14. The CDR3 DNA is TGTGCCAGCAGCGATTCCCAAAGGACAGGGGGCGTAAACGAGCAGTACTTC. Residues: CASSDSQRTGGVNEQYF. The full variable domain, in which reference TRBV7-9 and TRBJ2-7 provide the parts outside the CDR3, is DTGVSQNPRHKITKRGQNVTFRCDPISEHNRLYWYRQTLGQGPEFLTYFQNEAQLEKSRLLSDRFSAERPKGSFSTLEIQRTEQGDSAMYLCASSDSQRTGGVNEQYFGPGTRLTVT.

The chain employs TRBV9 and TRBJ2-1; 9 bases align to TRBD2. CDR1 and CDR2 from the germline V gene are SGDLS and YYNGEE. The CDR3 is 16 amino acids. Losses at the gene ends were 4 bases for V and 8 bases for J; bases not matched to a gene: 13. CDR3 protein: CASSTRLAALGDEQFF. CDR3 bases: TGTGCCAGCAGCACCCGACTAGCGGCCTTGGGCGATGAGCAGTTCTTC.

This clonotype was recorded many times. The chain employs TRBV27 and TRBJ2-1, with 7 bases that match TRBD2. This CDR3 is built from 15 residues. Germline CDR1 reads MNHEY; CDR2 reads SMNVEV (reference sequence). V lost 3 bases and J lost 4; bases outside the gene matches: 6. The CDR3 region has the DNA TGTGCCAGCAGTTTTTCAAGCGGGGCTTACAATGAGCAGTTCTTC. Translation gives CASSFSSGAYNEQFF.

In its sample, this clonotype was seen a few times. This sequence joins TRBV6-6 and TRBJ2-7; 8 bases align to TRBD2. CDR1 and CDR2 (germline): MNHNY, SVGAGI (reference sequence). CDR3 length: 13 amino acids. Losses at the gene ends were 6 bases for V and 6 bases for J; bases not matched to a gene: 7. CDR3 sequence reads: CASRDRGGVEQYF. In DNA, the CDR3 is TGTGCCAGCAGGGACCGGGGGGGAGTCGAGCAGTACTTC.

This clonotype has just a few counts. The chain recombines TRBV4-3 with TRBJ2-2; 8 positions agree with TRBD2. Germline V gives CDR1 LGHNA, CDR2 YSLEER. The CDR3 loop spans 17 amino acids. V dropped 1 base and J dropped 1; count of bases not matched to a gene: 5. CDR3 loop: CASSQARTSLNTGELFF. Written as DNA, the CDR3 is TGCGCCAGCAGCCAAGCCCGGACTAGCCTGAACACCGGGGAGCTGTTTTTT.